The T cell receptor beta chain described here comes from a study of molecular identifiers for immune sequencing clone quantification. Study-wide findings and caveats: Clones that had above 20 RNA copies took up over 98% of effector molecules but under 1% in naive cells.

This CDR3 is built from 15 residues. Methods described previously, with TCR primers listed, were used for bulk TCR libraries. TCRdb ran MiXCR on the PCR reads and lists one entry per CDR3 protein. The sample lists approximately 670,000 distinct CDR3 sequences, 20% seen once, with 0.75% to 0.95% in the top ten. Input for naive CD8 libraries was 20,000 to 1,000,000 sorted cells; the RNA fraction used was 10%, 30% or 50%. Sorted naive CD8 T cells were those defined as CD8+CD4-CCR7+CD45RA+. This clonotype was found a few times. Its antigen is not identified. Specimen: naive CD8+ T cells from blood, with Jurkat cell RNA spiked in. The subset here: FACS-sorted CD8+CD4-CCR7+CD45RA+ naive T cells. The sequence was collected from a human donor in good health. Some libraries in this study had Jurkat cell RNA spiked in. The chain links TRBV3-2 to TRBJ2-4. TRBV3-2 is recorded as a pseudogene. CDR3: CASSQDSESKNIQYF. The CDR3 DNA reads TGTGCCAGCAGCCAAGATTCGGAATCCAAAAACATTCAGTACTTC.